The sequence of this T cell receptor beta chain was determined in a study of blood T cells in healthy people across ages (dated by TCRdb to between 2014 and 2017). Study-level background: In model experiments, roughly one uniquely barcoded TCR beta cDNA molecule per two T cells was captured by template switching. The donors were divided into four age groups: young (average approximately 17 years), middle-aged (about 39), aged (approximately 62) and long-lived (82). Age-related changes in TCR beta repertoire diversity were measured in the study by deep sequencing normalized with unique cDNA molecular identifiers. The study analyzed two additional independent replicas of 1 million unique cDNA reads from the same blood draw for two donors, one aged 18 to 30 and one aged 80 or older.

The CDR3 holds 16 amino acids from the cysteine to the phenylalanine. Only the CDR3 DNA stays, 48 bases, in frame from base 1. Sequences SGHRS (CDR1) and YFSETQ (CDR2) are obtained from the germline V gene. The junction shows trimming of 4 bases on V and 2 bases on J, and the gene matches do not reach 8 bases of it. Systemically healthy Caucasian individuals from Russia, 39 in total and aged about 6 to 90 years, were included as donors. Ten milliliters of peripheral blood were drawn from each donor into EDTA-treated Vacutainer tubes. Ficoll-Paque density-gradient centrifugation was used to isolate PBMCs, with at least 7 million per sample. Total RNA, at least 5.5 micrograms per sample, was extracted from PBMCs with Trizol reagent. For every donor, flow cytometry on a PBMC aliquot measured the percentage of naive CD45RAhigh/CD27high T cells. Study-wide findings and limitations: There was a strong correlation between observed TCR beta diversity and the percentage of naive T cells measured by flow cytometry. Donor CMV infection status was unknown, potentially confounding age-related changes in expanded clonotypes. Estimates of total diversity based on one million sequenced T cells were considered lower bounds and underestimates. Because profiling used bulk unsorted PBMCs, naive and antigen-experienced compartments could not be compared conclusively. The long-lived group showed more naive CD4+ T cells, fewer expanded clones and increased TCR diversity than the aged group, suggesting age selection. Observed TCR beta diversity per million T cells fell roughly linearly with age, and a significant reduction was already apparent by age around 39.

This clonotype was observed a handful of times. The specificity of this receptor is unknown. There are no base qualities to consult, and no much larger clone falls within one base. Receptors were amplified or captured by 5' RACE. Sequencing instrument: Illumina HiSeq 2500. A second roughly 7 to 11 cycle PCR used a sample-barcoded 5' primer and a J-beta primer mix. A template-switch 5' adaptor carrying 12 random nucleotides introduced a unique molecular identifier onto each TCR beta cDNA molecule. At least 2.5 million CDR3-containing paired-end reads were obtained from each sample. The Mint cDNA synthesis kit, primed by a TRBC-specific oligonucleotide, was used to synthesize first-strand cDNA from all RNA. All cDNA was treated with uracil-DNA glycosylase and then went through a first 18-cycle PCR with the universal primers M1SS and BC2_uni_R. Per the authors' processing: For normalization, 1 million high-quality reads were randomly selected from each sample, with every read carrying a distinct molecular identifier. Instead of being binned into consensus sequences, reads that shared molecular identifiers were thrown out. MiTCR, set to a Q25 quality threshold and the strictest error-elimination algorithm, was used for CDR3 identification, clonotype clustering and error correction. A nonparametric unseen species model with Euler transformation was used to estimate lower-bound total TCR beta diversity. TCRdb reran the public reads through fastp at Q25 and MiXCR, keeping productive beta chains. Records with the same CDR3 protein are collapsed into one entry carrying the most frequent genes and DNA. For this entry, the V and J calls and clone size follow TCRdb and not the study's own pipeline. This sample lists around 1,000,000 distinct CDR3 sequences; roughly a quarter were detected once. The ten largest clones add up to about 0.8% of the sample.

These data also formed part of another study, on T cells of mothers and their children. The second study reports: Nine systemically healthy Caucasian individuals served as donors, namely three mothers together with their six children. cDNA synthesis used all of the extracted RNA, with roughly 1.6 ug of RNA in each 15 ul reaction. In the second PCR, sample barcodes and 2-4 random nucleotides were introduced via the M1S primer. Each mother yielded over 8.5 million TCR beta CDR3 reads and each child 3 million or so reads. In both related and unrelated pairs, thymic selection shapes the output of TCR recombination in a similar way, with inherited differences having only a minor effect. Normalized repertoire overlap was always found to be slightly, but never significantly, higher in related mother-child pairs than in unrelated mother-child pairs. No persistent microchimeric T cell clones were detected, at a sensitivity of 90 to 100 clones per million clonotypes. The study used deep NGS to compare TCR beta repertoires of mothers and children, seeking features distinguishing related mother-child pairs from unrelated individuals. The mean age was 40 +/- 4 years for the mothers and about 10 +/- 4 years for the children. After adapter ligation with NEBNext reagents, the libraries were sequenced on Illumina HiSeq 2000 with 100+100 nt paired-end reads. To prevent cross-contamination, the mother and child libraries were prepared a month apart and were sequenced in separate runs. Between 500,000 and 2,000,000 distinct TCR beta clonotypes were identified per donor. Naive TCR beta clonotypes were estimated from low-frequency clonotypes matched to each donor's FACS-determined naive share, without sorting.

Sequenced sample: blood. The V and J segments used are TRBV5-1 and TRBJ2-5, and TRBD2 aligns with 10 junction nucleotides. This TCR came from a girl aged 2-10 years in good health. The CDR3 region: CASSLNGLAVQETQYF. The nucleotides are TGCGCCAGCAGCCTGAACGGACTAGCGGTTCAAGAGACCCAGTACTTC.